This entry is about one T cell receptor beta chain. Here immunoSEQ multiplex PCR was the method, and the copy in TCRdb shows in-frame clones only, minus some. The data hold over 950,000 clones, with 70% to 80% observed a single time. The CDR3 extends over 14 amino acids. V was shortened by 4 bases and J by 2 bases, with 11 bases between the two germline ends. Germline CDR1 MNHEY, CDR2 SMNVEV (reference sequence). The source of the sample is a study of shared clonotypes between healthy human individuals. The source is a man aged 18-30 years in good health. Some clones in this sample may be carry-over from other donors' samples. The sequencing input was memory CD4+ T cells from PBMCs. Subset noted: CD45RA-negative fraction. V usage is TRBV27 and J usage is TRBJ2-5; possibly TRBD1 for D (6 bases). The DNA for the CDR3 is TGTGCCAGCAGTTCCTCGACAGGTCAAGAGACCCAGTACTTC. This codes for CASSSSTGQETQYF.